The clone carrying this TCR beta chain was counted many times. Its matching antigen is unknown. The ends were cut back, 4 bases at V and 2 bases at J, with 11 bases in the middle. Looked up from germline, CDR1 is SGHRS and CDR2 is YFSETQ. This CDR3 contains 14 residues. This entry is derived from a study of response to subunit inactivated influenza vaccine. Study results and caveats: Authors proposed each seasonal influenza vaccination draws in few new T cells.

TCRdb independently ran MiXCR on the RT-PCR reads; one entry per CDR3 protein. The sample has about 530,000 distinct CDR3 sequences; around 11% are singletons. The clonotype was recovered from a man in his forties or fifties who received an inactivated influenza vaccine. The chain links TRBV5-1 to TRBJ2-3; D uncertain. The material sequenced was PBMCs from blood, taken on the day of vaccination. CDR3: CASSPAAYTDTQYF. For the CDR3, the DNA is TGCGCCAGCAGCCCGGCCGCTTACACAGATACGCAGTATTTT.